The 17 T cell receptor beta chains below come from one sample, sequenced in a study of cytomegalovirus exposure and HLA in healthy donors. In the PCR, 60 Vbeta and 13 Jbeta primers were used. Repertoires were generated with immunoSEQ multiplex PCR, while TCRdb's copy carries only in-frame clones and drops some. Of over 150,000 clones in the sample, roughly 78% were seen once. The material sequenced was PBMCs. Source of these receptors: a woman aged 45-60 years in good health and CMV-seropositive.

The CDR3 DNA follows: TGCGCCAGCAGCCAAGTGGGCAGCGATACGCAGTATTTT. It is translated as CASSQVGSDTQYF. The V call is TRBV4-1, the J call TRBJ2-3; D gene ambiguous. The CDR3 is 13 residues long. From germline, CDR1 is MGHRA and CDR2 YSYEKL. With 1 base removed from V and 6 bases from J, the gap between germline ends came to 8 bases.

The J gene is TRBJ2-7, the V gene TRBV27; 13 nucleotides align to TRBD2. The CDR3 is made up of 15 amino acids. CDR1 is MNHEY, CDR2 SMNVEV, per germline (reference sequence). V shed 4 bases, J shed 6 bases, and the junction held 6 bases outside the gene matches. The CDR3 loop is CASSSRTSGGGEQYF. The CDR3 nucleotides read TGTGCCAGCAGTTCTCGGACTAGCGGGGGTGGCGAGCAGTACTTC.

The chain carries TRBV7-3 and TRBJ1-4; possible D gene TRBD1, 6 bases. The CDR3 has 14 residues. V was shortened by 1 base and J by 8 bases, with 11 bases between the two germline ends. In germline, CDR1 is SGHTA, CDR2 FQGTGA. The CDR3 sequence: CASSLNRAGEKLFF. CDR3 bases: TGTGCCAGCAGCTTAAACAGGGCTGGAGAAAAACTGTTTTTT.

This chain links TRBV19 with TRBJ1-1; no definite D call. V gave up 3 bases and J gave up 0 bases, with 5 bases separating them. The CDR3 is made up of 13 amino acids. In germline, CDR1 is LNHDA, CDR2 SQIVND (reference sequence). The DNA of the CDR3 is TGTGCCAGTAGTATTTCAGTGAACACTGAAGCTTTCTTT. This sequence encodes CASSISVNTEAFF.

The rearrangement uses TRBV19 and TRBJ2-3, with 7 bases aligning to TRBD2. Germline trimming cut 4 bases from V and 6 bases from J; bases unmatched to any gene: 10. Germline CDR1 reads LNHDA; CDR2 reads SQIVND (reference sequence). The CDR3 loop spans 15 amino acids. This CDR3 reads CASSRRAGSLDTQYF. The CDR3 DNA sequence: TGTGCCAGTAGTAGGAGAGCGGGGTCTTTGGATACGCAGTATTTT.

The CDR3 region has the DNA TGTGCCACCAGCAGAGATCTCTGGACTGTCCATGGCTACACCTTC. Translation gives CATSRDLWTVHGYTF. The V gene is TRBV15, the J gene TRBJ1-2; no reliable D call. The CDR3 length is 15 residues. V lost 0 bases and J lost 6, with 14 bases in between. Germline-derived CDR1 and CDR2 are LNHNV and YYDKDF (reference sequence).

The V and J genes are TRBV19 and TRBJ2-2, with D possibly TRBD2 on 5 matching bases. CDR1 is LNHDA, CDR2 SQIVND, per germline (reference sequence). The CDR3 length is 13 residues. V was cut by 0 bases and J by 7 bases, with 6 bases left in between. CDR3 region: CASSIDGDGELFF. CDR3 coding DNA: TGTGCCAGTAGTATAGACGGGGACGGGGAGCTGTTTTTT.

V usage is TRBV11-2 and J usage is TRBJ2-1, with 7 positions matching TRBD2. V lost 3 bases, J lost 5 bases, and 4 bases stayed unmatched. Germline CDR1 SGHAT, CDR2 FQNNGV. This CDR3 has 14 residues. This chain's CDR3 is CASSFGLADNEQFF. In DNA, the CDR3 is TGTGCCAGCAGCTTTGGCCTAGCGGACAATGAGCAGTTCTTC.

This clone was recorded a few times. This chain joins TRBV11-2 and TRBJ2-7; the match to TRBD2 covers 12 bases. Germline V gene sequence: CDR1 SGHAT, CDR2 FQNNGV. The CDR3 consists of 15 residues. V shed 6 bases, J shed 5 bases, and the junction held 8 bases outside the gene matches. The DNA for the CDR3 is TGTGCCAGCAGAAGCCTAGCGGGGGGGCTCCACGAGCAGTACTTC. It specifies CASRSLAGGLHEQYF.

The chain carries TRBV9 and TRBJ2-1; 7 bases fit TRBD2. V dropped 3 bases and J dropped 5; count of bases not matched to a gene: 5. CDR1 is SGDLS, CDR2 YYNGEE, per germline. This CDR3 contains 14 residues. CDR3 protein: CASSELARDNEQFF. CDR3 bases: TGTGCCAGCAGCGAACTAGCGAGGGACAATGAGCAGTTCTTC.

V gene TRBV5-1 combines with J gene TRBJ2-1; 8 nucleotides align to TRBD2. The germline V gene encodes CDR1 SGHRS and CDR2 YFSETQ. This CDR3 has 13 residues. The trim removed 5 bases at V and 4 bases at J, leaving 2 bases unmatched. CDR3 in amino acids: CASRPGGYNEQFF. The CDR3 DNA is TGCGCCAGCAGGCCGGGGGGGTACAATGAGCAGTTCTTC.

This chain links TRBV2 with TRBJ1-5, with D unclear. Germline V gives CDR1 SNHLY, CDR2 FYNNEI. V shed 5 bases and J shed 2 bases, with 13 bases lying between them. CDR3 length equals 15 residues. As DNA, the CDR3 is TGTGCCAGCAGTCCCTGGAAGGGAGGCAATCAGCCCCAGCATTTT. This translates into CASSPWKGGNQPQHF.

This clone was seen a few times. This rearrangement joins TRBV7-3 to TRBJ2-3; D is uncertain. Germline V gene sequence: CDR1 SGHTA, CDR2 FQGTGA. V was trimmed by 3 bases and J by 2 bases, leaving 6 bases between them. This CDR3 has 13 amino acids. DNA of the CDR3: TGTGCCAGCAGCTTCCGGGTCACAGATACGCAGTATTTT. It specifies CASSFRVTDTQYF.

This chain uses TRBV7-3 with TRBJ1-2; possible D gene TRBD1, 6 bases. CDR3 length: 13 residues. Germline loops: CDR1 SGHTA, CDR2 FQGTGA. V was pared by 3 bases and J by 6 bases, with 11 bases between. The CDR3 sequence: CASSFSGANGYTF. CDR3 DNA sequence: TGTGCCAGCAGCTTCTCAGGGGCTAATGGCTACACCTTC.

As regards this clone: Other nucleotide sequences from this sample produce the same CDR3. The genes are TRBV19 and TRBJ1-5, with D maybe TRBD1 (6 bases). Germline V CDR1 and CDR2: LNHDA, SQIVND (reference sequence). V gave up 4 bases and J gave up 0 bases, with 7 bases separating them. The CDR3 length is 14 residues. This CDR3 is CASSTTGSNQPQHF. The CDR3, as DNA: TGTGCCAGTAGTACGACAGGTAGCAATCAGCCCCAGCATTTT.

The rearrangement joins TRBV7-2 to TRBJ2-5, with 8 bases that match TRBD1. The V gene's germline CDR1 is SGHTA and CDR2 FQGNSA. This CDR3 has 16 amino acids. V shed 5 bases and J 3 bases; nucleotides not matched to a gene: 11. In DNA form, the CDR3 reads TGTGCCAGCAGCAAACTCGCCGGGACAGGAGAAGAGACCCAGTACTTC. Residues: CASSKLAGTGEETQYF.

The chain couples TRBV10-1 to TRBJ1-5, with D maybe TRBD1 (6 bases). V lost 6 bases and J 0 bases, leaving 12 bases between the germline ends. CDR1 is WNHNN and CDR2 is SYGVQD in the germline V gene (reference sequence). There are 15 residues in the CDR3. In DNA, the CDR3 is TGCGCCAGCAGGGACAGTAGTTATAGCAATCAGCCCCAGCATTTT. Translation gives CASRDSSYSNQPQHF.